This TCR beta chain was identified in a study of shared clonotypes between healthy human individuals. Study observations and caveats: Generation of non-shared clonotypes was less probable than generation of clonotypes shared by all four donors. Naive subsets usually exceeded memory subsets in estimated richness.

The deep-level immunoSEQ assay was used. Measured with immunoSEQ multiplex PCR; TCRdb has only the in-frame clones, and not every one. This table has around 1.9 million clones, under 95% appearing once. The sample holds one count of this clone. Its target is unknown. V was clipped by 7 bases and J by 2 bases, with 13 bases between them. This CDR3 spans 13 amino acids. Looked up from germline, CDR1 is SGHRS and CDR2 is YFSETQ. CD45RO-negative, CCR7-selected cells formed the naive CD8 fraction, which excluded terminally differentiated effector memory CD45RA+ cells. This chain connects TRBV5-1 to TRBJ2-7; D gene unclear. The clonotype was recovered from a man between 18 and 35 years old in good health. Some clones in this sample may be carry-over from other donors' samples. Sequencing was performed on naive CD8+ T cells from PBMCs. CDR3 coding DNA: TGCGCCAGCGGTAACACGTTCGCCTACGAGCAGTACTTC. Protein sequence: CASGNTFAYEQYF.